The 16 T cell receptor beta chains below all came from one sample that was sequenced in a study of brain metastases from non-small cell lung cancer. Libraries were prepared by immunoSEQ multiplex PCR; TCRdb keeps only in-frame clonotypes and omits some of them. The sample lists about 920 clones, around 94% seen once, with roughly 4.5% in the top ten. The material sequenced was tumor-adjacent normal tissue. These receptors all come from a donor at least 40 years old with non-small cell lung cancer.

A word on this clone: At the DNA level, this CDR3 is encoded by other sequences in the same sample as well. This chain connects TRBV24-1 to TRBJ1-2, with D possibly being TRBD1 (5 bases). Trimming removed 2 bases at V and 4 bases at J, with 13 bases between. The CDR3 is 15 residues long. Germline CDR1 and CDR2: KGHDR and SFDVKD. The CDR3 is CATSDSGTVGYGYTF. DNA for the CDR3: TGTGCCACCAGTGATTCCGGGACGGTGGGCTATGGCTACACCTTC.

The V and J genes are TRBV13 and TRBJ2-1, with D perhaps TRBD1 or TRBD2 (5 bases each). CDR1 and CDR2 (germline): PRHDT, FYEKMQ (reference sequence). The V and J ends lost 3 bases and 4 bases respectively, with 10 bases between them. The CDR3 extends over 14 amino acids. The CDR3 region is CASSLGVRYNEQFF. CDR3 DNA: TGTGCCAGCAGCTTGGGGGTAAGGTACAATGAGCAGTTCTTC.

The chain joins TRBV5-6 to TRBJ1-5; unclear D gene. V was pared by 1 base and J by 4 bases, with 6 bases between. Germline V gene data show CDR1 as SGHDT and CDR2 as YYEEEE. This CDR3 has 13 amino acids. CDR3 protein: CASSLWGNQPQHF. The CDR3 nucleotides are TGTGCCAGCAGCTTGTGGGGAAATCAGCCCCAGCATTTT.

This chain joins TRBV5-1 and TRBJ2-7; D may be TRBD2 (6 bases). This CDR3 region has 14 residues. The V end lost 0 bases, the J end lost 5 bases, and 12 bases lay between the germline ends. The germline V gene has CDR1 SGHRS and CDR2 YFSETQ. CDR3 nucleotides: TGCGCCAGCAGCTTGGCGGGGGAGAGAAACGAGCAGTACTTC. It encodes CASSLAGERNEQYF.

The CDR3 coding sequence is TGCGCCAGCAGCTCCTTAGCCGCCGCGAGGTGGGATACGCAGTATTTT. This gives the protein CASSSLAAARWDTQYF. This chain connects TRBV5-1 to TRBJ2-3; D unclear. Germline V lookup: CDR1 SGHRS, CDR2 YFSETQ. V was pared by 3 bases and J by 6 bases, with 20 bases between. CDR3 size: 16 residues.

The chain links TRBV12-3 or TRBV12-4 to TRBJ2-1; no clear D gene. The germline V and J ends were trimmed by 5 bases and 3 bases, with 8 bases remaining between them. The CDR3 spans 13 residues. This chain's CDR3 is CASSPSRYNEQFF. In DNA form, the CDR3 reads TGTGCCAGCAGTCCCTCACGCTACAATGAGCAGTTCTTC.

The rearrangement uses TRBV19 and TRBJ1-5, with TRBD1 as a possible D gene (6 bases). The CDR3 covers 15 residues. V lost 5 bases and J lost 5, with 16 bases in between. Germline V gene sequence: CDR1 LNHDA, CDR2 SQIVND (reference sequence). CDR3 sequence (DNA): TGTGCCAGTAGTCCCAAACAGGGAGGGTATCAGCCCCAGCATTTT. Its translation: CASSPKQGGYQPQHF.

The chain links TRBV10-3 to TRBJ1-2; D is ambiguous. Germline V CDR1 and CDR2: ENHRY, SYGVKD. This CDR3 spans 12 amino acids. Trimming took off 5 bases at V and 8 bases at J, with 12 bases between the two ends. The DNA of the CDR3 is TGTGCCATCAGTCTGGCCCTAGAAGGCTACACCTTC. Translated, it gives CAISLALEGYTF.

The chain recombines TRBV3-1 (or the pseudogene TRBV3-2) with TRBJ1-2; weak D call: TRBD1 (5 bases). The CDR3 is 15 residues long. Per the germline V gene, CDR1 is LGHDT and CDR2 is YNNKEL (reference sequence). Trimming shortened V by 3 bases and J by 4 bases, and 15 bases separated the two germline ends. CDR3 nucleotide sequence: TGTGCCAGCAGCCATAGAGCAGGGAAGGGCTATGGCTACACCTTC. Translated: CASSHRAGKGYGYTF.

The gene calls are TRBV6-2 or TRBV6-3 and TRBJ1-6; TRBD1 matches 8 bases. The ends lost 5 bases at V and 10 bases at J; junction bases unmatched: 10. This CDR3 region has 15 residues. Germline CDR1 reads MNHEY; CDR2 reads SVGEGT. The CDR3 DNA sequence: TGTGCCAGCAGTCGACAGGGGCCCCTCATGTCACCCCTCCACTTT. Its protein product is CASSRQGPLMSPLHF.

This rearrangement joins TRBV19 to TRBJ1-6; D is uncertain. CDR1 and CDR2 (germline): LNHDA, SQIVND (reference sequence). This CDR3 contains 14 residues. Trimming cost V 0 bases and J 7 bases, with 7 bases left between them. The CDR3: CASSIEMGNSPLHF. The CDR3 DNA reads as TGTGCCAGTAGTATAGAGATGGGGAATTCACCCCTCCACTTT.

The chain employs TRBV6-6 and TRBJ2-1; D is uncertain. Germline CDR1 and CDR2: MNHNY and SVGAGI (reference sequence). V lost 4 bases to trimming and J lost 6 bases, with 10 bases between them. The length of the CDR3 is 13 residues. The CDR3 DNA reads TGTGCCAGCAGTTCCCAACAAGTCAATGAGCAGTTCTTC. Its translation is CASSSQQVNEQFF.

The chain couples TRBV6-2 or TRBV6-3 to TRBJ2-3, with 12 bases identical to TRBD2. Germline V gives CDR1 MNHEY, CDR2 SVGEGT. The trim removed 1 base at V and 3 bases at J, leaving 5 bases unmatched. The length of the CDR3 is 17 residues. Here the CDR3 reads CASSYLRLAGATDTQYF. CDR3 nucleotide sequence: TGTGCCAGCAGTTACTTGCGACTAGCGGGGGCGACAGATACGCAGTATTTT.

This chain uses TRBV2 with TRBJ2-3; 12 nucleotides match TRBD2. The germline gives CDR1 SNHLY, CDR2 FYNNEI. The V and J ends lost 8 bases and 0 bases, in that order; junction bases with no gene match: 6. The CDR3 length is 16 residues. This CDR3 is CASLSLAGGSTDTQYF. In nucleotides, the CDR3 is TGTGCCAGCCTTAGCCTAGCGGGGGGGAGCACAGATACGCAGTATTTT.

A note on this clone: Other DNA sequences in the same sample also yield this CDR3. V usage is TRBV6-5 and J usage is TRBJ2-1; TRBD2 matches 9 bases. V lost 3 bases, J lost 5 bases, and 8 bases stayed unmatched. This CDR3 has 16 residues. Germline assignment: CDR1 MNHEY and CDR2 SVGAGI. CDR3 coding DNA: TGTGCCAGCAGTTATCGGTCTAGCGGGGCTAACAATGAGCAGTTCTTC. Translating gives CASSYRSSGANNEQFF.

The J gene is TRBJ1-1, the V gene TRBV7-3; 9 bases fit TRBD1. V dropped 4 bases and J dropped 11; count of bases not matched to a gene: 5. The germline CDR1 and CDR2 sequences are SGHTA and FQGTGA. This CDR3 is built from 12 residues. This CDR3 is CASSSGTGRAFF. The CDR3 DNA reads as TGTGCCAGCAGCTCAGGGACAGGGAGGGCTTTCTTT.